This T cell receptor beta chain originates from a study of CD8 T cells in ankylosing spondylitis. Germline V gives CDR1 MNHEY, CDR2 SMNVEV (reference sequence). Trimming left V 3 bases short and J 7 bases short, with 13 bases between. This CDR3 has 14 amino acids. This clonotype was found many times. TCRdb reprocessed the 5' RACE reads via MiXCR and lists one record per CDR3 protein. The sample lists roughly 250,000 distinct CDR3 sequences; around 7.8% were seen once. This chain connects TRBV27 to TRBJ2-1; no clear D gene. This receptor was obtained from a male donor with ankylosing spondylitis or in good health (not recorded which). Sequenced: blood, either unsorted or a sorted T cell fraction (not recorded which). CDR3 nucleotides: TGTGCCAGCAGTTTGGGCGGAGCGCCGAATGAGCAGTTCTTC. This gives the protein CASSLGGAPNEQFF.